This TCR beta chain was recovered during a study of control samples from healthy donors and cancer patients. Data came from immunoSEQ multiplex PCR; TCRdb stores just in-frame clones and leaves some out. The sample has about 85,000 clones, roughly nine tenths seen once. CDR3 size: 15 residues. V was cut by 3 bases and J by 1 base, with 12 bases left in between. Looked up from germline, CDR1 is SGHDN and CDR2 is FVKESK. The specimen sequenced was blood. The chain recombines TRBV14 with TRBJ2-5; D remains ambiguous. The TCR sequence derives from a woman aged 55-70 years in good health. This CDR3 reads CASSHLGGVQETQYF. The CDR3 DNA is TGTGCCAGCAGCCATTTAGGCGGAGTCCAAGAGACCCAGTACTTC.